Reported below is one T cell receptor beta chain. What it binds is unknown. Some clones are missing from TCRdb's copy, which holds only in-frame ones; the method was immunoSEQ multiplex PCR. The sample shows 65,000 to 75,000 clones, around nine tenths of them seen only once. The sample belongs to a study of OX40 agonist ivuxolimab in advanced cancers. Overall study context: Patients received ivuxolimab, an agonistic anti-OX40 (CD134) antibody. Dose-escalation subjects each had hepatocellular carcinoma, melanoma, renal cell or head and neck cancer.

The germline V and J ends were trimmed by 5 bases and 2 bases, with 13 bases remaining between them. CDR3 length equals 15 residues. From germline, CDR1 is SNHLY and CDR2 FYNNEI. Broader study findings: Doses of 0.1 to 3.0 mg/kg were accompanied by clonal expansion of CD4+ and CD8+ blood T cells by week 6.

The source was CD4+ or CD8+ T cells sorted from blood, collected in a trial of the OX40 agonist ivuxolimab. This TCR was recovered from an adult with an advanced solid tumor such as melanoma, head and neck, liver or kidney cancer. The chain is built from TRBV2 and TRBJ1-3; maybe TRBD1 (6 bases). The DNA for the CDR3 is TGTGCCAGCAGTACGCAGGGGACAACTGGAAACACCATATATTTT. The encoded protein is CASSTQGTTGNTIYF. Full variable domain (missing parts from reference TRBV2 and TRBJ1-3): EPEVTQTPSHQVTQMGQEVILRCVPISNHLYFYWYRQILGQKVEFLVSFYNNEISEKSEIFDDQFSVERPDGSNFTLKIRSTKLEDSAMYFCASSTQGTTGNTIYFGEGSWLTVV.